One and the same sample provided the 7 T cell receptor beta chains below, sequenced in a study of blood T cells in healthy people across ages. The use of a sample-barcoded 5' primer and a J-beta primer mix characterized a second PCR of 7 to 11 cycles. TCRdb reanalysed the 5' RACE reads using MiXCR and keeps one entry per CDR3 protein. The sample records fewer than 950,000 distinct CDR3 sequences, roughly 35% being singletons. The sequencing sample was made of blood. The receptors here all came from a man in his late teens or twenties in good health.

This sequence joins TRBV27 and TRBJ2-5; 8 bases match TRBD2. The germline V gene has CDR1 MNHEY and CDR2 SMNVEV (reference sequence). Trimming took 0 bases from V and 1 from J; bases not matched to a gene: 7. The CDR3 spans 17 residues. CDR3 sequence: CASSLSIAGQSQETQYF. CDR3 sequence (DNA): TGTGCCAGCAGTTTATCGATAGCGGGGCAGAGCCAAGAGACCCAGTACTTC.

This chain joins TRBV12-3 or TRBV12-4 and TRBJ2-3, with 8 bases fitting TRBD1. The CDR3 covers 16 residues. With V trimmed by 5 bases and J by 1 base, 8 bases remained unmatched. In DNA form, the CDR3 reads TGTGCCAGCAGTGCCCGGGAGACAGGGGGCACAGATACGCAGTATTTT. This encodes CASSARETGGTDTQYF.

This clonotype was observed at least ten times. The chain is built from TRBV20-1 and TRBJ1-2; possibly TRBD1 for D (5 bases). The CDR3 contains 15 residues. Germline lookup yields CDR1 DFQATT and CDR2 SNEGSKA (reference sequence). V was cut by 0 bases and J by 4 bases, with 15 bases left in between. The CDR3 region is CSARDIEGASYGYTF. As DNA, the CDR3 is TGCAGTGCTAGAGATATTGAAGGGGCGAGCTATGGCTACACCTTC.

This sequence joins TRBV20-1 and TRBJ1-5; 7 bases fit TRBD1. The V segment lost 2 bases and the J segment 0 bases; nucleotides outside the gene matches: 4. This CDR3 is 15 amino acids long. Germline CDR1 reads DFQATT; CDR2 reads SNEGSKA (reference sequence). CDR3 in DNA: TGCAGTGCTAGAAAGGGGACAGATAGCAATCAGCCCCAGCATTTT. It codes for CSARKGTDSNQPQHF.

This clonotype was detected many times. The chain joins TRBV7-9 to TRBJ1-6, with D possibly TRBD1 on 6 matching bases. This CDR3 spans 16 amino acids. From germline, CDR1 is SEHNR and CDR2 FQNEAQ (reference sequence). Trimming took off 4 bases at V and 0 bases at J, with 10 bases between the two ends. The CDR3 DNA reads as TGTGCCAGCAGCTCCACAGGGAGCTCCTATAATTCACCCCTCCACTTT. Encoded protein: CASSSTGSSYNSPLHF.

This clonotype has a count of ten or more. This rearrangement joins TRBV5-4 to TRBJ2-1; no firm D call. Germline CDR1 and CDR2: SGHNT and YYREEE (reference sequence). Trimming stripped 2 bases from V and 7 bases from J, with 16 bases between. CDR3 length equals 15 residues. The CDR3 loop is CASSFDAFSRNEQFF. The CDR3 nucleotides are TGTGCCAGCAGCTTTGACGCCTTCTCGAGGAATGAGCAGTTCTTC.

V and J are TRBV6-1 and TRBJ2-7; D is perhaps TRBD2 (6 bases). The CDR3 has 14 amino acids. V lost 6 bases to trimming and J lost 2 bases, with 14 bases between them. Germline CDR1 is MNHNS and CDR2 is SASEGT. DNA for the CDR3: TGTGCCAGCAGGCTTCCTGGAGGGGCCTACGAGCAGTACTTC. Translated, it gives CASRLPGGAYEQYF.